This TCR beta chain was identified in a study of blood T cell repertoires in COVID-19. Study overall: Acute-phase and convalescent COVID-19 samples originated in the United States, Italy and Spain. Sources were T cells, B-cell-depleted T cells, or PBMCs; the material itself was cDNA or gDNA.

Germline CDR1 is MGHRA and CDR2 is YSYEKL. This CDR3 comprises 11 residues. The V and J ends lost 11 bases and 6 bases respectively, with 10 bases between them. This clone appeared a single time. Original methodology: Amplification of reference gene primers provided the estimated nucleated cell counts. TCRdb keeps only in-frame clones here, not all; method: immunoSEQ multiplex PCR. V, J and clone size are taken as reported in that table, and D and trimming were inferred from the DNA itself. The table lists roughly 190,000 clones, 65% to 80% of them singletons, with about an eighth in the top ten. The TCR originated in a woman aged 45-65 years with acute or convalescent COVID-19. The chain joins TRBV4-1 to TRBJ2-2; D gene unclear. The sample comprised peripheral blood. The CDR3 DNA reads TGCGCCTGTTCGGGTTCCGGGGAGCTGTTTTTT. This translates into CACSGSGELFF.